What follows are 15 T cell receptor beta chains derived from one specimen sequenced in a study of OX40 agonist ivuxolimab in advanced cancers. To prepare the library, the immunoSEQ multiplex PCR assay was applied. TCRdb limited this immuneACCESS table to in-frame rearrangements with V and J called. A share of clones is missing; checked studies link under half to unresolved V genes, and the rest is unexplained. A total of more than 65,000 clones appear in this sample, just under 95% of them only once. About a sixth of the sample is in the top ten clones. Material: CD4+ or CD8+ T cells sorted from blood, obtained in a trial of the OX40 agonist ivuxolimab. The receptors were gathered from an adult with an advanced solid tumor such as melanoma, head and neck, liver or kidney cancer.

The chain links TRBV2 to TRBJ2-3; 7 positions match TRBD1. V was clipped by 6 bases and J by 2 bases; unmatched bases: 11. In germline, CDR1 is SNHLY, CDR2 FYNNEI. The CDR3 runs to 16 residues. The CDR3 DNA reads as TGTGCCAGCAGCCTTACCCGGGACAGAGACACAGATACGCAGTATTTT. Translating it yields CASSLTRDRDTDTQYF.

J is TRBJ2-2 and V is TRBV7-6, with TRBD1 matching over 8 bases. Trimming cost V 5 bases and J 3 bases; bases outside gene matches: 2. CDR1 SGHVS and CDR2 FNYEAQ come from the germline V gene. The CDR3 sequence is 14 residues long. The CDR3 region has the DNA TGTGCCAGCAGCGCGGACAGGGACACCGGGGAGCTGTTTTTT. It yields the protein CASSADRDTGELFF.

The genes are TRBV7-2 and TRBJ2-1; possibly TRBD2 for D (6 bases). This CDR3 is 15 amino acids long. Trimming took off 7 bases at V and 0 bases at J, with 13 bases between the two ends. Per germline, CDR1 SGHTA and CDR2 FQGNSA. In DNA, the CDR3 is TGTGCCAGCACCCCCCTCGGGAGCTCCTACAATGAGCAGTTCTTC. Translating it yields CASTPLGSSYNEQFF.

V usage is TRBV25-1 and J usage is TRBJ2-7, with D tentatively TRBD1 (6 bases). The CDR3 spans 15 residues. CDR1 is MGHDK and CDR2 is SYGVNS in the germline V gene. The V and J ends lost 1 base and 4 bases respectively, with 14 bases between them. The CDR3 nucleotides read TGTGCCAGCAGTGAATCAACAGGGTTGGGTTACGAGCAGTACTTC. This encodes CASSESTGLGYEQYF.

The chain has TRBV19 and TRBJ1-1; the match to TRBD1 covers 7 bases. V gave up 5 bases and J gave up 5 bases; unmatched junction bases: 8. Germline lookup yields CDR1 LNHDA and CDR2 SQIVND (reference sequence). CDR3 length: 14 amino acids. The CDR3 DNA follows: TGTGCCAGTAGTTTCCAGGGGGGATGGACTGAAGCTTTCTTT. It is translated as CASSFQGGWTEAFF.

V gene TRBV6-1 combines with J gene TRBJ2-1; D call uncertain. Germline V gene lookup returns CDR1 MNHNS and CDR2 SASEGT. Trimming cost V 7 bases and J 4 bases, with 11 bases left between them. The CDR3 is 13 amino acids. The CDR3 coding sequence is TGTGCCAGCAACCTTGGACGGTACAATGAGCAGTTCTTC. It encodes CASNLGRYNEQFF.

The rearrangement joins TRBV14 to TRBJ2-3; either TRBD1 or TRBD2 may fit D (5 bases each). The germline CDR1 and CDR2 sequences are SGHDN and FVKESK. V shed 4 bases and J shed 6 bases, with 17 bases lying between them. CDR3 length equals 15 residues. The CDR3 DNA reads as TGTGCCAGCAGCCCCGGGGCTAGCAAGATGGATACGCAGTATTTT. Protein product: CASSPGASKMDTQYF.

CDR3 nucleotides: TGTGCCAGCAGGGCGGGGGGAGCGGGAGGGTACGAGCAGTACTTC. This sequence encodes CASRAGGAGGYEQYF. V and J are TRBV27 and TRBJ2-7, with 10 bases fitting TRBD2. V lost 6 bases to trimming and J lost 4 bases; unmatched junction nucleotides: 9. CDR3 length: 15 residues. Germline V gene data show CDR1 as MNHEY and CDR2 as SMNVEV (reference sequence).

V gene TRBV15 combines with J gene TRBJ1-1; D perhaps matches TRBD1 (5 bases). This CDR3 is built from 17 residues. Germline V lookup: CDR1 LNHNV, CDR2 YYDKDF (reference sequence). Trimming removed 0 bases from V and 3 bases from J, with 17 bases in between. Here the CDR3 reads CATSRDRAHQGDTEAFF. The DNA for the CDR3 is TGTGCCACCAGCAGAGATCGGGCCCACCAAGGGGACACTGAAGCTTTCTTT.

The chain couples TRBV7-9 to TRBJ1-5; D not resolved. V dropped 5 bases and J dropped 0 bases, with 14 bases sitting between them. The CDR3 sequence is 16 residues long. The germline V gene has CDR1 SEHNR and CDR2 FQNEAQ (reference sequence). CDR3 nucleotides: TGTGCCAGCAGCATGGGAGGGTTATATAGCAATCAGCCCCAGCATTTT. This gives the protein CASSMGGLYSNQPQHF.

The chain is built from TRBV11-2 and TRBJ2-7; D possibly corresponds to TRBD2 (7 bases). Trimming removed 0 bases at V and 4 bases at J, with 22 bases between. This CDR3 has 18 residues. Germline V gene sequence: CDR1 SGHAT, CDR2 FQNNGV. This CDR3 is CASSLDRGLTGGGYEQYF. CDR3 nucleotides: TGTGCCAGCAGCTTAGATCGAGGGTTGACGGGGGGCGGGTACGAGCAGTACTTC.

The J gene is TRBJ2-7, the V gene TRBV4-1; 7 bases map to TRBD1. V lost 3 bases and J lost 6; bases outside the gene matches: 11. The germline V gene has CDR1 MGHRA and CDR2 YSYEKL. This CDR3 comprises 15 residues. CDR3 nucleotide sequence: TGCGCCAGCAGCCAGTACGGGACAGAAGCGACCGAGCAGTACTTC. This codes for CASSQYGTEATEQYF.

The chain joins TRBV4-3 to TRBJ1-1; a possible D gene is TRBD1 (5 bases). V was clipped by 4 bases and J by 6 bases, with 15 bases between them. The CDR3 consists of 14 residues. Germline V gene lookup returns CDR1 LGHNA and CDR2 YSLEER. In nucleotides, the CDR3 is TGCGCCAGCAGCCTAAGCTTATTGGGGGCTGAAGCTTTCTTT. Residues: CASSLSLLGAEAFF.

The chain has TRBV2 and TRBJ2-1, with 7 bases identical to TRBD1. This CDR3 region has 17 residues. CDR1 and CDR2 (germline): SNHLY, FYNNEI. V lost 0 bases, J lost 8 bases, and 13 bases stayed unmatched. As DNA, the CDR3 is TGTGCCAGCAGTGAAGCGCCGGCCGGGACAGCGACTCATGAGCAGTTCTTC. This encodes CASSEAPAGTATHEQFF.

This chain links TRBV7-8 with TRBJ1-4, with a weak D call TRBD1 (6 bases). CDR3 size: 15 residues. Germline values: CDR1 SGHVS, CDR2 FQNEAQ. V was shortened by 5 bases and J by 3 bases, with 13 bases between the two germline ends. The chain's CDR3 is CASSPLQGPNEKLFF. The CDR3 DNA is TGTGCCAGCAGCCCACTACAGGGTCCTAATGAAAAACTGTTTTTT. The variable domain in full, completed from reference TRBV7-8 and TRBJ1-4, reads GAGVSQSPRYKVAKRGQDVALRCDPISGHVSLFWYQQALGQGPEFLTYFQNEAQLDKSGLPSDRFFAERPEGSVSTLKIQRTQQEDSAVYLCASSPLQGPNEKLFFGSGTQLSVL.